This T cell receptor beta chain was recorded in a study of CD8+ T cells in alopecia areata. Study in general: Each day, treated patients took oral tofacitinib twice, at 5 to 10 mg per dose. Tofacitinib exposure lasted 6 to 18 months, followed by 6 months off drug. Study-level findings and limits: Mice gave a clearer picture of TCR sharing than patients did, possibly for HLA-related reasons.

Once RNA had been extracted, it was reverse transcribed into cDNA to act as the sequencing template. Produced via immunoSEQ multiplex PCR; TCRdb's table is partial and in-frame only. The sample carries around 140,000 clones, roughly 48% recorded once. Comment on this clone: Its antigen is not known.

Investigators sorted PBMCs to obtain both CD4+ and CD8+ T cells. The CDR3 is 14 residues long. Germline lookup yields CDR1 WSHSY and CDR2 SAAADI. V lost 3 bases and J 4 bases, leaving 13 bases between the germline ends. The chain couples TRBV10-2 to TRBJ2-7; D gene uncertain. What was sequenced was CD4+ T cells sorted from blood. The receptor was derived from a human donor with alopecia areata. The chain's CDR3 is CASSDVIADYEQYF. DNA for the CDR3: TGCGCCAGCAGTGACGTTATCGCGGATTACGAGCAGTACTTC.